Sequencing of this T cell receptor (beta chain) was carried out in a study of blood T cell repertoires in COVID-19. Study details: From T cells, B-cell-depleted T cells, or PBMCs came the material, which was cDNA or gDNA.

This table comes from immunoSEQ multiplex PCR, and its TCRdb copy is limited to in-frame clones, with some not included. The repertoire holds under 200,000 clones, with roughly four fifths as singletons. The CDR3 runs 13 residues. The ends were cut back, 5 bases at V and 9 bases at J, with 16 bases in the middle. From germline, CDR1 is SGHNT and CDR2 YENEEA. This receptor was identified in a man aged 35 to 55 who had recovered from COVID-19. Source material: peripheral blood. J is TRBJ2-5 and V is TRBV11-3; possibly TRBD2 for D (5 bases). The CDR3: CASSQTPVGAQYF. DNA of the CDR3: TGTGCCAGCAGCCAGACCCCCGTCGGGGCCCAGTACTTC.